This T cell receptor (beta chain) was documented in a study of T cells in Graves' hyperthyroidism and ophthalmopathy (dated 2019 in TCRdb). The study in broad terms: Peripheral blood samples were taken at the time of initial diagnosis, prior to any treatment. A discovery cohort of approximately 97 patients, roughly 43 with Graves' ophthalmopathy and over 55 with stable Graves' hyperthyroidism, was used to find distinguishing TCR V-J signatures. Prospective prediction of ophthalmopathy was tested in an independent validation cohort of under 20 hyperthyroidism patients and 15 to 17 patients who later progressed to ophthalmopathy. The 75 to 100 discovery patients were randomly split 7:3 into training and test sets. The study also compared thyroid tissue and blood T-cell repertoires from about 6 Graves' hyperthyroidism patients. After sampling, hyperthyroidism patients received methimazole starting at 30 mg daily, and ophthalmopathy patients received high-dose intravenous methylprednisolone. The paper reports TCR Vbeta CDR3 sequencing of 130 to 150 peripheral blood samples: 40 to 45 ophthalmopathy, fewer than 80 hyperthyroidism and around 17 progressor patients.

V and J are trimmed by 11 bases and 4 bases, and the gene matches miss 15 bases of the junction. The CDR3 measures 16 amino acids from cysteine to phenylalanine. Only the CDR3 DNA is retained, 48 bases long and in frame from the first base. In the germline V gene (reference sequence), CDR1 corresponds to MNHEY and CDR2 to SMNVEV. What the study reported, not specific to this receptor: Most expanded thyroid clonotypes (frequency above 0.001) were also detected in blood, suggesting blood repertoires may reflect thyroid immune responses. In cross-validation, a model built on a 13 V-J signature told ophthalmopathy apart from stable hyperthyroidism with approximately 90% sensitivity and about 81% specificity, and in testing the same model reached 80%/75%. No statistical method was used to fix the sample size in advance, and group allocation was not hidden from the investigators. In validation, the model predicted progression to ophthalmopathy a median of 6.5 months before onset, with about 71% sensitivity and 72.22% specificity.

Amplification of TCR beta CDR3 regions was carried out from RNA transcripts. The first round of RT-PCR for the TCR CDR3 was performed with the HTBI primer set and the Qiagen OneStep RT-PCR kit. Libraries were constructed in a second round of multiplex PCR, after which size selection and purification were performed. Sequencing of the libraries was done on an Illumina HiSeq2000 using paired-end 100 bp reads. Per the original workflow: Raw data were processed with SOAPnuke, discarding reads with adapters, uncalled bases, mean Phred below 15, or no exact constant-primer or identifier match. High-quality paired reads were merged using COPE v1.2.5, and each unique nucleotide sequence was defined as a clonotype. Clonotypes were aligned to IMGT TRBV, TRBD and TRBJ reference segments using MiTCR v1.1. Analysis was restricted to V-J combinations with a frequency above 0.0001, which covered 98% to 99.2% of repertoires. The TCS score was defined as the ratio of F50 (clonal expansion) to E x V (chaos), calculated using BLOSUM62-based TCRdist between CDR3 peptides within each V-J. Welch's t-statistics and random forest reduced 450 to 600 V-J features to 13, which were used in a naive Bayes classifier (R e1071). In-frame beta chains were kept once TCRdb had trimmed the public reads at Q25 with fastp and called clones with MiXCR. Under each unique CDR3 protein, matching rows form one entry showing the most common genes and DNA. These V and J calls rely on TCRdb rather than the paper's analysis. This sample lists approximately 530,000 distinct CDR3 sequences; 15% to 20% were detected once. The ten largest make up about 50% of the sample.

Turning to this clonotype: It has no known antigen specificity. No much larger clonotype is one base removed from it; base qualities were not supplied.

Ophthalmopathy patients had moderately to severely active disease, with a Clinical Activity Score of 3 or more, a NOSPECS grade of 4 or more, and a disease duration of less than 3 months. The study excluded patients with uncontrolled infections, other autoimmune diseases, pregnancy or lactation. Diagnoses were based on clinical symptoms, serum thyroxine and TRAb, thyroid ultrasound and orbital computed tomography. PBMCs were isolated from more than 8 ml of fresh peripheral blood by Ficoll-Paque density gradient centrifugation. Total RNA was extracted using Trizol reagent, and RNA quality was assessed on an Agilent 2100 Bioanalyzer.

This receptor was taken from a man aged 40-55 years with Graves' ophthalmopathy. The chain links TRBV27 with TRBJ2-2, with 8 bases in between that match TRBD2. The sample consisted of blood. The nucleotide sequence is TGTGCCTCGCACGGCCAGCGGGAGTTTCGCACCGGGGAGCTGTTTTTT. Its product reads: CASHGQREFRTGELFF.